This TCR beta chain came from a study of shared clonotypes between healthy human individuals. Profiled with immunoSEQ multiplex PCR; TCRdb holds only in-frame clones, not every one. This sample carries roughly 2.2 million clones, just over 90% of them seen once, and the ten largest clones take 0.3% to 0.4%. Germline CDR1 and CDR2: LGHNA and YNFKEQ. Germline trimming cut 0 bases from V and 7 bases from J; bases unmatched to any gene: 7. There are 16 residues in the CDR3. V is TRBV4-2 and J is TRBJ2-3, with 10 bases identical to TRBD2. Sequencing input: naive CD4+ T cells from PBMCs. Noted subset: CD45RA+ positively selected. This receptor was identified in a man in his late teens or twenties in good health. Some clones in this sample may be carry-over from other donors' samples. CDR3 coding DNA: TGTGCCAGCAGCCAAGATGAGGCTAGCGGGAGATATACGCAGTATTTT. It translates to CASSQDEASGRYTQYF.